This TCR beta chain was profiled in a study of regulatory T cells in long-lasting Graves disease. Study at large: In persistent Graves' disease, antithyroid drugs had been taken for over 5 years and TSH receptor antibodies stayed positive. The study, taken as a whole, reports: With a small sample size, accuracy may have been reduced. Segments TRBV28, TRBJ1-2 and TRBJ2-5 showed preferential usage in persistent disease.

Germline lookup yields CDR1 WNHNN and CDR2 SYGVQD (reference sequence). Trimming cost V 3 bases and J 2 bases, with 9 bases left between them. The CDR3 totals 14 residues. TCR beta libraries were built with iRepertoire HTBI primers and Arm-PCR of CDR3 regions. TCRdb re-called the multiplex PCR reads through MiXCR, storing one row per CDR3 protein. Among under 500,000 distinct CDR3 sequences listed, less than 25% were seen once. The table lists this clonotype with a count of one. Its specificity is unknown. Time point of the sample: persistent/refractory GD, antithyroid drugs over 5 years with positive TRAb. The authors made the TCR library using RNA they extracted from PBMCs.

The chain couples TRBV10-1 to TRBJ2-3; D is unclear. The material was peripheral blood mononuclear cells (PBMCs), obtained when the disease was refractory, from a patient treated with antithyroid drugs. The sequence came from a female donor with Graves disease. DNA of the CDR3: TGCGCCAGCAGTGAAAACTCCATCACAGATACGCAGTATTTT. Translated, it gives CASSENSITDTQYF.